Listed below are T cell receptor beta chains from one sample, sequenced in a study of Ad26.COV2.S vaccination and SARS-CoV-2 variants. The data were produced by immunoSEQ multiplex PCR, yet TCRdb's version contains in-frame clones alone and is incomplete. The sample contains approximately 420,000 clones, more than 85% of which appear only once. Specimen: peripheral blood, collected in a trial of Ad26.COV2.S vaccine versus placebo. Receptor source: a person aged 18-60 years who received the Ad26.COV2.S COVID-19 vaccine or a placebo. The CDR3 runs from the conserved cysteine through the conserved F or W. Fields, in order: clone size, D gene, J gene, V gene, CDR3 protein, CDR3 DNA. D genes are given only for firm matches. A clone size is listed for some rows: how often the clone was seen (once, few, many), or a class if it is expanded.

>-|TRBD1|TRBJ1-1|TRBV9
CASSARDRYSVGNTEAFF
TGTGCCAGCAGCGCCCGGGACAGGTATTCGGTGGGGAACACTGAAGCTTTCTTT
>-|-|TRBJ2-2|TRBV6-4
CASSVEGTGELFF
TGTGCCAGCAGCGTCGAAGGTACCGGGGAGCTGTTTTTT
>-|-|TRBJ2-2|TRBV11-2
CASSLVGELFF
TGTGCCAGCAGCTTAGTCGGGGAGCTGTTTTTT
>-|-|TRBJ1-2|TRBV7-9
CASSLSGLINYGYTF
TGTGCCAGCAGCTTGTCCGGGCTTATTAACTATGGCTACACCTTC
>-|-|TRBJ1-5|TRBV19
CASSIALDRFQHF
TGTGCCAGTAGTATAGCCTTGGACCGTTTCCAGCATTTT
>-|TRBD1|TRBJ1-1|TRBV12-3/TRBV12-4
CASSPRGLTEAFF
TGTGCCAGCAGTCCCAGGGGGCTCACTGAAGCTTTCTTT
>-|-|TRBJ1-5|TRBV5-4
CASSTEGNQPQHF
TGTGCCAGCAGCACGGAGGGGAACCAGCCCCAGCATTTT
>-|TRBD2|TRBJ2-7|TRBV6-2/TRBV6-3
CASSLRTSASYEQYF
TGTGCCAGCAGCTTACGGACTAGCGCGTCCTACGAGCAGTACTTC
>-|-|TRBJ1-3|TRBV4-3
CASSQDRHQALGAGNTIYF
TGCGCCAGCAGCCAAGATCGGCACCAGGCTTTGGGGGCAGGAAACACCATATATTTT
>-|-|TRBJ2-2|TRBV21-1
CASSGPRQGATGELFF
TGTGCCAGCAGCGGACCCAGACAGGGGGCTACCGGGGAGCTGTTTTTT
>few|-|TRBJ1-3|TRBV7-6
CASSLEAGGNTIYF
TGTGCCAGCAGCTTAGAGGCAGGAGGAAACACCATATATTTT
>-|TRBD1|TRBJ2-7|TRBV10-1
CASSPGQVNYEQYF
TGCGCCAGTTCCCCGGGACAGGTAAACTACGAGCAGTACTTC
>-|-|TRBJ2-7|TRBV25-1
CASSESPASEQYF
TGTGCCAGCAGTGAATCCCCCGCCTCCGAGCAGTACTTC
>-|-|TRBJ2-7|TRBV5-1
CASSSQWGPYEQYF
TGCGCCAGCAGCTCCCAGTGGGGGCCGTACGAGCAGTACTTC
>-|TRBD2|TRBJ2-7|TRBV18
CASSHLTSGSTYEQYF
TGTGCCAGCTCACACCTGACTAGCGGGAGTACCTACGAGCAGTACTTC
>-|TRBD2|TRBJ2-7|TRBV6-5
CASSYSFTSGDEQYF
TGTGCCAGCAGTTACTCGTTCACTAGCGGGGACGAGCAGTACTTC
>-|TRBD1|TRBJ1-5|TRBV3-1/TRBV3-2
CASSVTGSNQPQHF
TGTGCCAGCAGCGTGACAGGGAGTAATCAGCCCCAGCATTTT
>-|TRBD2|TRBJ2-7|TRBV6-5
CASSYFPSGGSYEQYF
TGTGCCAGCAGTTACTTCCCTAGCGGGGGGTCCTACGAGCAGTACTTC
>-|-|TRBJ1-2|TRBV5-1
CASSLGPVNFYGYTF
TGCGCCAGCAGCTTGGGCCCTGTTAATTTCTATGGCTACACCTTC
>few|-|TRBJ2-3|TRBV5-4
CASSFDQDTDTQYF
TGTGCCAGCAGCTTCGACCAGGACACAGATACGCAGTATTTT
>many|TRBD1|TRBJ2-5|TRBV2
CASRALGTDQETQYF
TGTGCCAGCAGGGCCTTAGGGACAGACCAAGAGACCCAGTACTTC
>-|-|TRBJ2-2|TRBV7-2
CASSLLGGKGPGELFF
TGTGCCAGCAGTTTATTGGGGGGCAAAGGGCCCGGGGAGCTGTTTTTT
>-|TRBD1|TRBJ2-7|TRBV7-6
CASSLARGPPYEQYF
TGTGCCAGCAGCTTAGCCAGGGGGCCTCCCTACGAGCAGTACTTC
>-|-|TRBJ1-1|TRBV6-5
CASSYGEPVETFF
TGTGCCAGCAGTTACGGGGAGCCCGTTGAAACTTTCTTT
>-|-|TRBJ1-2|TRBV14
CASSSTASYGYTF
TGTGCCAGCAGCTCTACAGCCTCTTATGGCTACACCTTC
>-|-|TRBJ1-1|TRBV30
CAWSVKMRVSFCRTEAFF
TGTGCCTGGAGTGTAAAAATGCGGGTCTCTTTTTGTCGCACTGAAGCTTTCTTT
>-|-|TRBJ1-1|TRBV12-5
CASGLGQSTEAFF
TGTGCTAGTGGTTTAGGACAGAGCACTGAAGCTTTCTTT
>-|TRBD1|TRBJ1-2|TRBV27
CASSLVAGTGVEYGYTF
TGTGCCAGCAGTTTAGTCGCCGGGACAGGGGTGGAATATGGCTACACCTTC
>-|-|TRBJ2-5|TRBV9
CASSPSSAANQETQYF
TGTGCCAGCAGCCCCTCGAGCGCGGCGAATCAAGAGACCCAGTACTTC
>-|-|TRBJ2-3|TRBV12-3/TRBV12-4
CASSLTGTDTQYF
TGTGCCAGCAGCCTGACTGGCACAGATACGCAGTATTTT
>-|-|TRBJ2-3|TRBV7-9
CASSQVIQRSTDTQYF
TGTGCCAGCAGCCAGGTGATCCAGCGGTCCACAGATACGCAGTATTTT
>-|-|TRBJ1-2|TRBV11-2
CASSYGSGEHYGYTF
TGTGCCAGCAGCTATGGATCAGGGGAGCACTATGGCTACACCTTC
>once|-|TRBJ2-3|TRBV9
CASSVTTADTQYF
TGTGCCAGCAGCGTGACTACCGCAGATACGCAGTATTTT
>-|-|TRBJ2-7|TRBV7-2
CASSSTSLLVEQYF
TGTGCCAGCAGCTCCACGTCCTTGCTTGTCGAGCAGTACTTC
>-|TRBD2|TRBJ2-1|TRBV6-4
CASSDRLRGGRNEQFF
TGTGCCAGCAGTGACCGGTTGCGGGGGGGCAGAAATGAGCAGTTCTTC
>-|TRBD2|TRBJ2-1|TRBV4-1
CASSQDTHSGGSYNEQFF
TGCGCCAGCAGCCAAGATACCCACAGCGGGGGCTCCTACAATGAGCAGTTCTTC
>-|-|TRBJ2-4|TRBV6-5
CASTSTLAGNIQYF
TGTGCCAGCACTTCCACCTTGGCAGGGAACATTCAGTACTTC
>-|TRBD2|TRBJ2-7|TRBV10-3
CAIAPGGESYEQYF
TGTGCCATCGCGCCGGGGGGGGAGTCCTACGAGCAGTACTTC
>-|TRBD1|TRBJ1-1|TRBV5-4
CASSPPTGRNTEAFF
TGTGCCAGCAGCCCACCGACAGGGAGGAACACTGAAGCTTTCTTT
>-|-|TRBJ1-1|TRBV11-2
CASRAFALRTGDAEAFF
TGTGCCAGCAGGGCTTTTGCTCTCCGAACTGGAGATGCTGAAGCTTTCTTT
>-|TRBD2|TRBJ2-1|TRBV20-1
CSASFLAGGPGNEQFF
TGCAGTGCTAGTTTCCTAGCGGGGGGGCCCGGCAATGAGCAGTTCTTC
>-|-|TRBJ2-1|TRBV27
CASSIRDEQFF
TGTGCCAGCAGTATTCGCGATGAGCAGTTCTTC
>-|-|TRBJ2-7|TRBV27
CASSLSTDPPYEQYF
TGTGCCAGCAGTTTATCGACAGACCCTCCCTACGAGCAGTACTTC
>-|-|TRBJ2-2|TRBV23-1
CASSHPVGAENTGELFF
TGCGCCAGCAGTCACCCCGTGGGGGCCGAGAACACCGGGGAGCTGTTTTTT
>-|-|TRBJ2-7|TRBV9
CASSVAGGPYEQYF
TGTGCCAGCAGCGTAGCGGGGGGCCCTTACGAGCAGTACTTC
>-|-|TRBJ1-4|TRBV29-1
CSVVGAGEKLFF
TGCAGCGTTGTGGGGGCAGGGGAAAAACTGTTTTTT
>-|TRBD2|TRBJ2-3|TRBV11-2
CASSFGLAGGTDTQYF
TGTGCCAGCAGCTTCGGACTAGCGGGGGGCACAGATACGCAGTATTTT
>-|TRBD1|TRBJ1-6|TRBV6-2/TRBV6-3
CASSHSQGQAPLHF
TGTGCCAGCAGTCACTCCCAGGGACAGGCACCCCTCCACTTT
>-|-|TRBJ1-2|TRBV5-4
CASSGRTNYGYTF
TGTGCCAGTTCGGGCAGAACTAACTATGGCTACACCTTC
>-|-|TRBJ1-1|TRBV11-2
CASSLEWGRATEAFF
TGTGCCAGCAGCTTAGAGTGGGGGAGGGCCACTGAAGCTTTCTTT
>-|-|TRBJ2-1|TRBV7-7
CASSFGLGNEQFF
TGTGCTAGCAGCTTTGGCCTGGGCAATGAGCAGTTCTTC
>-|-|TRBJ1-4|TRBV9
CASSARTAYNEKLFF
TGTGCCAGCAGCGCCCGGACAGCCTATAATGAAAAACTGTTTTTT
>once|-|TRBJ1-1|TRBV6-5
CASTLHGGSNTEAFF
TGTGCCAGCACCCTACACGGGGGCTCTAACACTGAAGCTTTCTTT
>-|-|TRBJ2-1|TRBV18
CASSPNPVDEQFF
TGTGCCAGCTCACCTAATCCCGTCGATGAGCAGTTCTTC
>-|-|TRBJ1-1|TRBV29-1
CSVDLDILNTEAFF
TGCAGCGTGGACTTGGACATATTGAACACTGAAGCTTTCTTT
>-|-|TRBJ1-1|TRBV6-5
CASSYAPKTGAFF
TGTGCCAGCAGTTACGCCCCTAAGACGGGAGCTTTCTTT
>-|-|TRBJ2-7|TRBV11-2
CASSLDLRGSEQYF
TGTGCCAGCAGCTTAGATCTGAGAGGGAGTGAGCAGTACTTC
>-|-|TRBJ2-7|TRBV5-1
CASSGEGSEQYF
TGCGCCAGCAGCGGCGAGGGGAGCGAGCAGTACTTC
>once|-|TRBJ2-2|TRBV5-1
CASSLTGNTGELFF
TGCGCCAGCAGCTTGACAGGGAACACCGGGGAGCTGTTTTTT
>-|-|TRBJ1-1|TRBV5-1
CASSLAMAGTEAFF
TGCGCCAGCAGCTTGGCCATGGCAGGCACTGAAGCTTTCTTT